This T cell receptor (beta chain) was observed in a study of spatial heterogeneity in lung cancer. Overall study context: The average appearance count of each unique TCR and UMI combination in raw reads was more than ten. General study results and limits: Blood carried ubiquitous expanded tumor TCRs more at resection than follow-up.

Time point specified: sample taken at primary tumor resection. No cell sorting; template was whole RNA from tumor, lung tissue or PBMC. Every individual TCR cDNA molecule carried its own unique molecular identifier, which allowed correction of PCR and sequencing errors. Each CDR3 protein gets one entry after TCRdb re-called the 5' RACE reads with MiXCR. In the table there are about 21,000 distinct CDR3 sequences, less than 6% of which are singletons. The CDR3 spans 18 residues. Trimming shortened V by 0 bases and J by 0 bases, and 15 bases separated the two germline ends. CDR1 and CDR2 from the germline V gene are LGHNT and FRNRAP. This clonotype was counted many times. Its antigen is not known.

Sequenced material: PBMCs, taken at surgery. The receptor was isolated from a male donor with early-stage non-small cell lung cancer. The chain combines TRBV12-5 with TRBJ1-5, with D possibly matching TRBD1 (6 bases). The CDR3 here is CASGLVMRNRDSNQPQHF. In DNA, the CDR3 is TGTGCTAGTGGTTTGGTAATGAGAAACAGGGATAGCAATCAGCCCCAGCATTTT.